This T cell receptor beta chain was recovered during a study of response to subunit inactivated influenza vaccine. A note on this clonotype: Its antigen is unidentified.

MiXCR was run by TCRdb on the RT-PCR reads, yielding one entry per CDR3 protein. The sample shows 710,000 or so distinct CDR3 sequences, less than 20% of them seen only once. Study outcomes and limitations: There was a suggestion from the authors that each seasonal influenza vaccination recruits few new T cells.

The germline V gene has CDR1 SNHLY and CDR2 FYNNEI. V shed 7 bases, J shed 0 bases, and the junction held 1 base outside the gene matches. The CDR3 consists of 14 residues. This receptor was taken from a man aged 50 to 59 who received an inactivated influenza vaccine. Sequenced material: PBMCs from blood, taken roughly 12 days after vaccination. The chain joins TRBV2 to TRBJ2-7, with 12 bases identical to TRBD2. As DNA, the CDR3 is TGTGCCAGCAAGACTAGCGGGAGCTCCTACGAGCAGTACTTC. This translates into CASKTSGSSYEQYF.